Following are 24 T cell receptor beta chains from one sample sequenced in a study of regulatory T cells in long-lasting Graves disease. Documented time point: persistent/refractory GD, antithyroid drugs over 5 years with positive TRAb. PBMC RNA was the source of the TCR library. Assembly of TCR beta libraries relied on iRepertoire HTBI primers together with Arm-PCR of CDR3 regions. Using its own MiXCR run on the multiplex PCR reads, TCRdb lists one record per CDR3 protein. Here the sample spans 700,000 or so distinct CDR3 sequences, 25% to 35% being singletons. The sequences come from peripheral blood mononuclear cells (PBMCs), collected when the disease was refractory, from a patient treated with antithyroid drugs. The receptor source for this set is a female donor with Graves disease.

Here the CDR3 reads CSARDYGQVFYGYTF. CDR3 coding DNA: TGCAGTGCTAGAGATTATGGTCAGGTGTTCTATGGCTACACCTTC. The rearrangement links TRBV20-1 to TRBJ1-2, with D unresolved. Germline CDR1 DFQATT, CDR2 SNEGSKA (reference sequence). Trimming pared 0 bases from V and 4 bases from J, leaving 15 bases between. This CDR3 has 15 residues.

The chain recombines TRBV4-1 with TRBJ1-2; D is unresolved. With 4 bases removed from V and 6 bases from J, the gap between germline ends came to 18 bases. Looked up from germline, CDR1 is MGHRA and CDR2 is YSYEKL. The CDR3 contains 15 residues. The CDR3 coding sequence is TGCGCCAGCAGCCCCACGACGGCACTCACTGATGGCTACACCTTC. Amino acids: CASSPTTALTDGYTF.

This clonotype appeared many times. The genes are TRBV12-3 or TRBV12-4 and TRBJ2-5; no firm D call. With 4 bases removed from V and 2 bases from J, the gap between germline ends came to 11 bases. This CDR3 is 14 amino acids long. The CDR3 DNA follows: TGTGCCAGCAGTTCGAAGGGAACACAAGAGACCCAGTACTTC. This gives the protein CASSSKGTQETQYF.

The chain recombines TRBV29-1 with TRBJ1-4; D unclear. The CDR3 loop spans 11 amino acids. Germline-derived CDR1 and CDR2 are SQVTM and ANQGSEA. The V end lost 6 bases, the J end lost 5 bases, and 7 bases lay between the germline ends. CDR3 in DNA: TGCAGCGTGACGGGGAATGAAAAACTGTTTTTT. This gives the protein CSVTGNEKLFF.

This chain connects TRBV11-2 to TRBJ1-4; no clear D. Germline CDR1 reads SGHAT; CDR2 reads FQNNGV. CDR3 length: 11 amino acids. Between the trimmed V and J ends, which lost 6 bases and 7 bases, there was a span of 6 bases. CDR3 sequence reads: CASSGSEKLFF. CDR3 nucleotide sequence: TGTGCCAGCAGTGGGTCTGAAAAACTGTTTTTT.

The rearrangement links TRBV12-3 or TRBV12-4 to TRBJ1-1; D not resolved. The CDR3 sequence is 13 residues long. Trimming left V 6 bases short and J 1 base short, with 9 bases between. The CDR3 DNA reads as TGTGCCAGCAGACGGGCCCCGAACACTGAAGCTTTCTTT. Amino acid sequence: CASRRAPNTEAFF.

The V and J genes are TRBV12-3 or TRBV12-4 and TRBJ2-5; 9 bases line up with TRBD2. The junction had 9 bases not matched to a gene; V was cut back by 8 bases and J by 2 bases. The CDR3 consists of 15 residues. As DNA, the CDR3 is TGTGCCAGCTCTAGCGGGATTGATGGGCAAGAGACCCAGTACTTC. Its protein is CASSSGIDGQETQYF.

This clonotype was picked up a small number of times. CDR3 residues: CASSISEGQPQHF. DNA for the CDR3: TGTGCCAGCAGTATATCCGAGGGTCAGCCCCAGCATTTT. This chain joins TRBV12-3 or TRBV12-4 and TRBJ1-5; D remains unclear. V was shortened by 5 bases and J by 6 bases, with 11 bases between the two germline ends. The CDR3 has 13 residues.

The chain recombines TRBV9 with TRBJ2-7, with D uncertain. CDR1 and CDR2 (germline): SGDLS, YYNGEE. This CDR3 spans 15 amino acids. The V gene lost 3 bases and the J gene lost 6 bases, with 19 bases spanning the gap. The CDR3 is CASSGRLDHRSEQYF. In DNA form, the CDR3 reads TGTGCCAGCAGCGGTCGTCTAGACCACCGCTCCGAGCAGTACTTC.

V and J are TRBV15 and TRBJ1-6; perhaps TRBD1 as D (6 bases). Trimming removed 0 bases at V and 8 bases at J, with 29 bases between. Germline V lookup: CDR1 LNHNV, CDR2 YYDKDF (reference sequence). The CDR3 extends over 21 amino acids. This CDR3 is CATSRDPNPRGARFLYSPLHF. The DNA of the CDR3 is TGTGCCACCAGCAGAGATCCCAATCCGAGGGGGGCGAGGTTCTTGTATTCACCCCTCCACTTT.

This clonotype was seen ten or more times. The chain carries TRBV20-1 and TRBJ1-2; 8 bases align to TRBD1. Per the germline V gene, CDR1 is DFQATT and CDR2 is SNEGSKA (reference sequence). There are 14 residues in the CDR3. The J segment lost 8 bases and the V segment lost 0 bases, leaving 8 bases of the junction unmatched. The CDR3 region has the DNA TGCAGTGCTAGAGAAATCGGACAGGGCGACGGCTACACCTTC. Translated: CSAREIGQGDGYTF.

This sequence joins TRBV7-2 and TRBJ2-7, with 7 positions matching TRBD2. Germline CDR1 is SGHTA and CDR2 is FQGNSA. The CDR3 runs to 15 residues. J lost 7 bases, V lost 5 bases, and 14 bases had no gene match. The CDR3 here is CASSPNSSGRWEQYF. CDR3 in DNA: TGTGCCAGCAGCCCCAACTCTAGCGGCCGCTGGGAGCAGTACTTC.

The rearrangement uses TRBV19 and TRBJ1-5, with TRBD1 identical over 7 bases. The J segment lost 4 bases and the V segment lost 3 bases, leaving 6 bases of the junction unmatched. Germline V gene data show CDR1 as LNHDA and CDR2 as SQIVND (reference sequence). The CDR3 has 15 amino acids. CDR3 nucleotides: TGTGCCAGTAGTATTGCAGGGGGTCAGAATCAGCCCCAGCATTTT. This sequence encodes CASSIAGGQNQPQHF.

This clonotype was picked up a small number of times. The chain employs TRBV28 and TRBJ1-1; D is undetermined. CDR1 is MDHEN and CDR2 is SYDVKM in the germline V gene. The CDR3 has 15 residues. Trimming pared 4 bases from V and 9 bases from J, leaving 21 bases between. CDR3 in amino acids: CASSSGETFDTKAFF. The CDR3 DNA reads as TGTGCCAGCAGTTCCGGGGAAACCTTTGATACAAAAGCTTTCTTT.

V gene TRBV10-3 combines with J gene TRBJ1-2; TRBD1 is a possible D gene (6 bases). V gave up 7 bases and J gave up 8 bases, with 20 bases separating them. Germline V gene sequence: CDR1 ENHRY, CDR2 SYGVKD. CDR3 length: 14 amino acids. CDR3 in DNA: TGTGCCATCATGAGTCAGGGGAGTTGGGAAGGCTACACCTTC. Amino acid sequence: CAIMSQGSWEGYTF.

This clonotype was seen many times. V is TRBV20-1 and J is TRBJ1-1, with D hard to call. The V gene's germline CDR1 is DFQATT and CDR2 SNEGSKA (reference sequence). V was shortened by 3 bases and J by 1 base, with 6 bases between the two germline ends. The CDR3 loop spans 12 amino acids. The CDR3 loop reads CSARPRNTEAFF. The CDR3 DNA follows: TGCAGTGCTAGGCCCCGGAACACTGAAGCTTTCTTT.

V usage is TRBV19 and J usage is TRBJ2-7; a possible D gene is TRBD1 (6 bases). This CDR3 has 14 amino acids. The germline V gene has CDR1 LNHDA and CDR2 SQIVND (reference sequence). The V gene lost 5 bases and the J gene lost 6 bases, with 17 bases spanning the gap. CDR3 nucleotides: TGTGCCAGTAGTCGGCTAGGGGGTCCGGGCGAGCAGTACTTC. Its translation: CASSRLGGPGEQYF.

The V gene is TRBV25-1, the J gene TRBJ2-5; D not certain. From germline, CDR1 is MGHDK and CDR2 SYGVNS. This CDR3 has 15 amino acids. V lost 3 bases and J 4 bases, leaving 15 bases between the germline ends. CDR3 sequence reads: CASSDPRARRETQYF. In nucleotides, the CDR3 is TGTGCCAGCAGTGACCCTAGGGCACGGAGAGAGACCCAGTACTTC.

This clonotype was counted between two and nine times. The chain employs TRBV28 and TRBJ1-4; TRBD1 is a possible D gene (5 bases). The CDR3 covers 15 residues. Germline CDR1 MDHEN, CDR2 SYDVKM. With 4 bases removed from V and 0 bases from J, the gap between germline ends came to 9 bases. This CDR3 is CASSSYRPTNEKLFF. The CDR3 DNA follows: TGTGCCAGCAGTTCATACAGGCCAACTAATGAAAAACTGTTTTTT. Drawing the rest from reference TRBV28 and TRBJ1-4, the complete variable domain is DVKVTQSSRYLVKRTGEKVFLECVQDMDHENMFWYRQDPGLGLRLIYFSYDVKMKEKGDIPEGYSVSREKKERFSLILESASTNQTSMYLCASSSYRPTNEKLFFGSGTQLSVL.

This clonotype has a handful of counts. The chain links TRBV11-2 to TRBJ2-7, with TRBD2 matching over 9 bases. Germline V gives CDR1 SGHAT, CDR2 FQNNGV. The trim removed 5 bases at V and 1 base at J, leaving 9 bases unmatched. This CDR3 region has 16 residues. The CDR3 DNA is TGTGCCAGCAGCCGGGGGGCAGCGGGAGGTTCCTACGAGCAGTACTTC. Its protein is CASSRGAAGGSYEQYF. The entire variable domain, with the rest obtained from reference TRBV11-2 and TRBJ2-7, is as follows: EAGVAQSPRYKIIEKRQSVAFWCNPISGHATLYWYQQILGQGPKLLIQFQNNGVVDDSQLPKDRFSAERLKGVDSTLKIQPAKLEDSAVYLCASSRGAAGGSYEQYFGPGTRLTVT.

This rearrangement joins TRBV6-1 to TRBJ1-5; D not certain. The CDR3 spans 17 residues. Germline values: CDR1 MNHNS, CDR2 SASEGT. With 4 bases removed from V and 4 bases from J, the gap between germline ends came to 20 bases. CDR3 in amino acids: CASSASGQRLANQPQHF. CDR3 nucleotides: TGTGCCAGCAGTGCCTCTGGCCAAAGGTTAGCTAATCAGCCCCAGCATTTT.

This clonotype was counted a few times. The rearrangement links TRBV15 to TRBJ1-5; D is perhaps TRBD1 (5 bases). This CDR3 is built from 15 residues. Germline V gene lookup returns CDR1 LNHNV and CDR2 YYDKDF (reference sequence). The V gene lost 2 bases and the J gene lost 0 bases, with 8 bases spanning the gap. The chain's CDR3 is CATSRRQNSNQPQHF. In DNA, the CDR3 is TGTGCCACCAGCAGACGACAGAATAGCAATCAGCCCCAGCATTTT.

This clonotype was seen a handful of times. This chain links TRBV29-1 with TRBJ2-2; D ambiguous. V was shortened by 6 bases and J by 1 base, with 9 bases between the two germline ends. The CDR3 loop spans 13 amino acids. Looked up from germline, CDR1 is SQVTM and CDR2 is ANQGSEA. The CDR3, as DNA: TGCAGCGTGGACGAGCGGAACACCGGGGAGCTGTTTTTT. This encodes CSVDERNTGELFF.

The rearrangement links TRBV20-1 to TRBJ2-7; D ambiguous. V lost 0 bases and J lost 4, with 16 bases in between. The germline V gene encodes CDR1 DFQATT and CDR2 SNEGSKA (reference sequence). CDR3 size: 15 residues. CDR3 sequence: CSARDSGTLPYEQYF. The CDR3 DNA reads TGCAGTGCTAGAGATAGTGGAACCTTACCATACGAGCAGTACTTC.